This TCR beta chain came from a study of tumour-infiltrating T cells in Burkitt lymphoma (dated by TCRdb to about 2020). Turning to the overall study: TCR repertoire data were correlated with clinical outcome; productive clonality predicted overall and progression-free survival, independent of established prognosticators including age at diagnosis.

Libraries were prepared through the immunoSEQ multiplex PCR assay. TCRdb holds this immuneACCESS table with in-frame rearrangements only. Some clones are missing; in checked studies, unresolved V genes explain under half, and the rest has no known cause. Here the sample has 5,000 to 6,000 clones; roughly 10% occur a single time. The ten biggest clones cover 2% to 2.5% of the sample. Details on this clone: The antigen it binds to is not known. No much larger clone is present one base from it, and per-base qualities are unavailable.

The sample taken for sequencing was tumor tissue. This TCR was recovered from a human donor with diffuse large B-cell lymphoma.

The CDR3 has the sequence CASSTAGDTEAFF. The nucleotides are TGTGCCAGTAGTACCGCGGGGGACACTGAAGCTTTCTTT. Recombination joined TRBV19 with TRBJ1-1; the best D guess is TRBD1, with 5 bases matching. Reading the germline V gene (reference sequence) gives CDR1 LNHDA and CDR2 SQIVND. V loses 4 bases, J loses 3 bases, and the germline ends lie 9 bases apart. Spanning cysteine to phenylalanine, the CDR3 consists of 13 amino acids. Left in the record is the CDR3 DNA by itself, 39 bases read in frame from the first base.